This TCR beta chain was retrieved from a study of cytomegalovirus exposure and HLA in healthy donors. Looking at the study overall: Some 85 million unique TCRs, all from HLA-typed donors, were included in an early release of the data.

Study-wide points: Rarity held for most TCR sequences, but there were some public TCRs that occurred in many donors. Productive rates of about 90% or about 30% were seen for most TCR beta V segments in an earlier analysis. Across all donors, roughly uniform sequencing depth was an assumption of the presence/absence analyses.

This clone has a handful of counts. Its antigen is currently unknown. PCR was performed using 60 Vbeta and 13 Jbeta primers. Assay: immunoSEQ multiplex PCR; the TCRdb copy retains only in-frame clones and omits some. There are about 120,000 clones in the sample; roughly four fifths occur only once, and more than 15% lies in the top ten. The sequence came from a man in his fifties in good health and CMV-seropositive. The sample taken for sequencing was PBMCs.

CDR3 sequence: CASSIGNEQYF. CDR3 nucleotide sequence: TGTGCCAGTAGTATAGGAAACGAGCAGTACTTC. V gene TRBV19 combines with J gene TRBJ2-5; D uncertain. The J call may be mistaken, given a closer DNA end match to TRBJ2-7. This CDR3 comprises 11 residues. CDR1 and CDR2 from the germline V gene are LNHDA and SQIVND (reference sequence).